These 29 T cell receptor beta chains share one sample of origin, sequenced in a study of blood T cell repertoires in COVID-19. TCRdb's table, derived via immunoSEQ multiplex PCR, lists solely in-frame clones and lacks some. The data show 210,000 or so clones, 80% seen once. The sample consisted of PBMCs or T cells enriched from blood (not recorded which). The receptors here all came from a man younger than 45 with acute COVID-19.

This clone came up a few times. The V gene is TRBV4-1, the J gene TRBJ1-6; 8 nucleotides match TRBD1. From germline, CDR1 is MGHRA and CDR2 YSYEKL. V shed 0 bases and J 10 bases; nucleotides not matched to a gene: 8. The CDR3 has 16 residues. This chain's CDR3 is CASSQDRGTGTSPLHF. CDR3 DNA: TGCGCCAGCAGCCAAGATCGAGGGACAGGAACCTCACCCCTCCACTTT.

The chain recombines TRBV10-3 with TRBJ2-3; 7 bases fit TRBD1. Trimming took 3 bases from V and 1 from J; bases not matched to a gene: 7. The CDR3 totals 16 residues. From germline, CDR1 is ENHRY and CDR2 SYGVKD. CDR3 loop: CAISDPRQGGTDTQYF. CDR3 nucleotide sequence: TGTGCCATCAGTGACCCGAGACAGGGTGGCACAGATACGCAGTATTTT.

The CDR3 DNA follows: TGCGCCAGCAGCTTGGAAACGGGAATGAACACTGAAGCTTTCTTT. It codes for CASSLETGMNTEAFF. The V gene is TRBV5-1, the J gene TRBJ1-1; D call uncertain. This CDR3 region has 15 residues. Deletions cut 0 bases from V and 0 bases from J, with 9 bases between. Germline CDR1 and CDR2: SGHRS and YFSETQ. Full variable domain (outside the CDR3, taken from reference TRBV5-1 and TRBJ1-1): KAGVTQTPRYLIKTRGQQVTLSCSPISGHRSVSWYQQTPGQGLQFLFEYFSETQRNKGNFPGRFSGRQFSNSRSEMNVSTLELGDSALYLCASSLETGMNTEAFFGQGTRLTVV.

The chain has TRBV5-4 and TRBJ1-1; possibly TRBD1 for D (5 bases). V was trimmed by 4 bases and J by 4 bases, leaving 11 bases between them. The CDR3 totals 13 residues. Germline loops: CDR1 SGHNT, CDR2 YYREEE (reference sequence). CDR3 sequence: CASSVVGGTEAFF. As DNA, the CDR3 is TGTGCCAGCAGCGTCGTGGGGGGCACTGAAGCTTTCTTT.

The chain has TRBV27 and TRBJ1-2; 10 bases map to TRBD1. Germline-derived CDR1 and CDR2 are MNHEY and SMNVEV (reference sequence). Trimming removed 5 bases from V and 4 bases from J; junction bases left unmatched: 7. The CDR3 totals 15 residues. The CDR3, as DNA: TGTGCCAGCAGTCTCGGACAGGGGGGCGCCTATGGCTACACCTTC. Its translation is CASSLGQGGAYGYTF.

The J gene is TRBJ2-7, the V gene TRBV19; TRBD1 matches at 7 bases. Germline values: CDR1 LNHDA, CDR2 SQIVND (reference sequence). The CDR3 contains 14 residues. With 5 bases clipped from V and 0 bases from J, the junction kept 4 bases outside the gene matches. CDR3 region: CASSYGQDSYEQYF. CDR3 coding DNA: TGTGCCAGTAGTTATGGACAGGACTCCTACGAGCAGTACTTC.

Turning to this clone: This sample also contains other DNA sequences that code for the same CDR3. The CDR3 sequence is CASGGGTEAFF. CDR3 bases: TGTGCCAGTGGGGGAGGAACAGAAGCTTTCTTT. The gene calls are TRBV19 and TRBJ1-1; the D gene is possibly TRBD1 (5 bases). Per the germline V gene, CDR1 is LNHDA and CDR2 is SQIVND (reference sequence). The V end was cut by 8 bases, the J end by 8 bases, with 12 bases between. The CDR3 is made up of 11 amino acids.

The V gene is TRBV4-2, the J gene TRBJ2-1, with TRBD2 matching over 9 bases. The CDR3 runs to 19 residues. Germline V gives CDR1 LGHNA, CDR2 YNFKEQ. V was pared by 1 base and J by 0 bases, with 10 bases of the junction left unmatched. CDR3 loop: CASSQGNSGGPSSYNEQFF. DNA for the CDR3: TGTGCCAGCAGCCAAGGGAACAGCGGGGGGCCGAGCTCCTACAATGAGCAGTTCTTC.

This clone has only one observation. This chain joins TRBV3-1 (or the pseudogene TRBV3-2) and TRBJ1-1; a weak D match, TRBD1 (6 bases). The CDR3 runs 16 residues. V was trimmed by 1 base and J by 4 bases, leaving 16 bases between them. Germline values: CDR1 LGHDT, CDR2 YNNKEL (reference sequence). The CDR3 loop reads CASSQGGFGRGTEAFF. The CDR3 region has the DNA TGTGCCAGCAGCCAAGGGGGCTTTGGCAGGGGCACTGAAGCTTTCTTT.

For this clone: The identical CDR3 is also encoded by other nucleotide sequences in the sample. The CDR3 here is CASRAGGRNEQFF. CDR3 nucleotides: TGTGCCAGCCGCGCGGGGGGCCGGAATGAGCAGTTCTTC. The V call is TRBV11-2, the J call TRBJ2-1; TRBD2 aligns across 8 bases. Germline CDR1 and CDR2: SGHAT and FQNNGV. V was pared by 8 bases and J by 7 bases, with 7 bases of the junction left unmatched. CDR3 length: 13 amino acids.

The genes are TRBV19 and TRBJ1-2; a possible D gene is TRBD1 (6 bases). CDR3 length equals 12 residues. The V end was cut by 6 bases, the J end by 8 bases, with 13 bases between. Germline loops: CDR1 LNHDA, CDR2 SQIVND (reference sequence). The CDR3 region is CASSPRGGGYTF. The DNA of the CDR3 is TGTGCCAGTAGCCCTCGGGGGGGCGGCTACACCTTC.

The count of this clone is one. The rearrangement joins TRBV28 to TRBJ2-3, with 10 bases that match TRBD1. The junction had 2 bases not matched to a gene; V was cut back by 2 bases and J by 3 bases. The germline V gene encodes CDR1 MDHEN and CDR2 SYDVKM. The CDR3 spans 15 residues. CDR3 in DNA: TGTGCCAGCAGTTTACCGGACAGGGGGACAGATACGCAGTATTTT. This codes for CASSLPDRGTDTQYF.

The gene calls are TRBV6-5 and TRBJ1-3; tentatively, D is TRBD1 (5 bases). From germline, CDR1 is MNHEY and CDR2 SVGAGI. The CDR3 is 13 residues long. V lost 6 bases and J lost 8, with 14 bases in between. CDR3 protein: CASRQGFGDTIYF. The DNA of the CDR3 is TGTGCCAGCAGGCAGGGATTTGGGGACACCATATATTTT.

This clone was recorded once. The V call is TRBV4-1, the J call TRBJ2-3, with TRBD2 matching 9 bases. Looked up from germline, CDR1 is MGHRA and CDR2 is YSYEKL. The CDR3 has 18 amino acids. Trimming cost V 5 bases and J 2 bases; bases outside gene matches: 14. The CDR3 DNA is TGCGCCAGCAGCGGAGCACCACTAGCGGGTGAACTCACAGATACGCAGTATTTT. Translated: CASSGAPLAGELTDTQYF.

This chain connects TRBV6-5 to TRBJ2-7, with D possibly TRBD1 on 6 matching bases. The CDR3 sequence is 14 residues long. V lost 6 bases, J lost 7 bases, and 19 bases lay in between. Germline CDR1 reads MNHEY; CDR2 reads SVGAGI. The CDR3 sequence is CASSRPTDQGEQYF. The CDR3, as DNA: TGTGCCAGCAGCCGACCGACAGATCAGGGGGAGCAGTACTTC.

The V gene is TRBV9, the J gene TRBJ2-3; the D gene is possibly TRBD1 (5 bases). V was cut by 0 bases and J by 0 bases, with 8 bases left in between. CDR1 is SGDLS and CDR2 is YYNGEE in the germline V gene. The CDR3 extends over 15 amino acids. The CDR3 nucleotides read TGTGCCAGCAGCGTAGCAGGGCAAAGCACAGATACGCAGTATTTT. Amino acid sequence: CASSVAGQSTDTQYF.

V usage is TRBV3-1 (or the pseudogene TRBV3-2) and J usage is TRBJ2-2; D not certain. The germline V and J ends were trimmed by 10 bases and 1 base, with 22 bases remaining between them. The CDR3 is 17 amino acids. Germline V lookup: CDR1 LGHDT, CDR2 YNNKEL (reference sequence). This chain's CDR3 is CATQNRMGSQNTGELFF. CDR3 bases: TGTGCCACACAGAATCGGATGGGCTCTCAGAACACCGGGGAGCTGTTTTTT.

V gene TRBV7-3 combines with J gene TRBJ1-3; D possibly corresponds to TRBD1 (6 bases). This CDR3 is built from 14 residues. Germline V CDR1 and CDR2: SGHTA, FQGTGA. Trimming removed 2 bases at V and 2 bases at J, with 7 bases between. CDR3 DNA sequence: TGTGCCAGCAGCTTAGCAGGGGCTGGAAACACCATATATTTT. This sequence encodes CASSLAGAGNTIYF.

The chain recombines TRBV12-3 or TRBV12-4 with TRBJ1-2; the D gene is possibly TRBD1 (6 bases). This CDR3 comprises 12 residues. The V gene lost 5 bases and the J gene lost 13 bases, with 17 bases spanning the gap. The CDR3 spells CASSAGPGDPTF. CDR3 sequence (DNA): TGTGCCAGCAGTGCCGGACCAGGGGATCCCACCTTC.

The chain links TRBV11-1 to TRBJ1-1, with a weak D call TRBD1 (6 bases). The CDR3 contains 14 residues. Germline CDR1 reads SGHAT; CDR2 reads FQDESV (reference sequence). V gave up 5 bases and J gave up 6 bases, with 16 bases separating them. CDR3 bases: TGTGCCAGCAGCCCCGAACAGGGATGGGCTGAAGCTTTCTTT. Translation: CASSPEQGWAEAFF.

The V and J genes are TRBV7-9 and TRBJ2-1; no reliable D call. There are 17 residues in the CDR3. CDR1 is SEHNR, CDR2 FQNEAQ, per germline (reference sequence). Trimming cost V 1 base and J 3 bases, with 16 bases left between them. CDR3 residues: CASSLVSSVPHYNEQFF. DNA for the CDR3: TGTGCCAGCAGCTTAGTCTCTTCGGTTCCTCACTACAATGAGCAGTTCTTC.

The CDR3 here is CASSGTGALNTEAFF. The CDR3 coding sequence is TGTGCCAGCAGTGGGACAGGAGCTCTGAACACTGAAGCTTTCTTT. This chain connects TRBV27 to TRBJ1-1; 8 bases map to TRBD1. This CDR3 spans 15 amino acids. Germline CDR1 and CDR2: MNHEY and SMNVEV (reference sequence). V trimming: 5 bases; J trimming: 0 bases; junction bases outside the gene matches: 5.

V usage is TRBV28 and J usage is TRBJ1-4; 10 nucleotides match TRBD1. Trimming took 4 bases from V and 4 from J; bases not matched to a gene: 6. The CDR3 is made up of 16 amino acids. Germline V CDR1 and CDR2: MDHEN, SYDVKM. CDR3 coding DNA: TGTGCCAGCAGTTCTGACAGGGGGCGAGGTAATGAAAAACTGTTTTTT. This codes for CASSSDRGRGNEKLFF.

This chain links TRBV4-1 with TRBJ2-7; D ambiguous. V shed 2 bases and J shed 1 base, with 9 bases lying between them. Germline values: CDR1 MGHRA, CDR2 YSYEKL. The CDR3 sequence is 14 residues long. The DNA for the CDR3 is TGCGCCAGCAGCCAACTAAGTGCGTCCTACGAGCAGTACTTC. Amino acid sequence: CASSQLSASYEQYF.

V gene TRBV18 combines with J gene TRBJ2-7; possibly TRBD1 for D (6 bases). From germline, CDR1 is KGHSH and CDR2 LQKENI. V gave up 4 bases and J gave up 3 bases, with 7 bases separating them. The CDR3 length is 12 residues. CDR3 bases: TGTGCCAGCTCACGGACAGACTACGAGCAGTACTTC. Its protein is CASSRTDYEQYF. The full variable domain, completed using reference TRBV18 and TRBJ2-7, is NAGVMQNPRHLVRRRGQEARLRCSPMKGHSHVYWYRQLPEEGLKFMVYLQKENIIDESGMPKERFSAEFPKEGPSILRIQQVVRGDSAAYFCASSRTDYEQYFGPGTRLTVT.

For the CDR3, the DNA is TGTGCCAGCAGTCCAAGGCGTTCTTCCCTACTAACTAGGTATGGCTACACCTTC. This translates into CASSPRRSSLLTRYGYTF. This rearrangement joins TRBV27 to TRBJ1-2; D ambiguous. The CDR3 sequence is 18 residues long. The germline V and J ends were trimmed by 5 bases and 5 bases, with 27 bases remaining between them. Per germline, CDR1 MNHEY and CDR2 SMNVEV (reference sequence).

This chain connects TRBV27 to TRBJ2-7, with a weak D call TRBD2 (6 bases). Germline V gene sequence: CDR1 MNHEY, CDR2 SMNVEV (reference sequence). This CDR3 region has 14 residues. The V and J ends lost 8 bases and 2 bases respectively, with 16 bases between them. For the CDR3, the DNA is TGTGCCAGCGCTGACTCTAGCGTAACCTACGAGCAGTACTTC. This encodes CASADSSVTYEQYF.

The CDR3 region has the DNA TGCGCCAGCAGGGTAGACATACCCCCCGACGAGCAGTACTTC. Its translation: CASRVDIPPDEQYF. This rearrangement joins TRBV10-1 to TRBJ2-7; no reliable D call. The V end lost 6 bases, the J end lost 5 bases, and 17 bases lay between the germline ends. CDR3 length: 14 amino acids. From germline, CDR1 is WNHNN and CDR2 SYGVQD (reference sequence).

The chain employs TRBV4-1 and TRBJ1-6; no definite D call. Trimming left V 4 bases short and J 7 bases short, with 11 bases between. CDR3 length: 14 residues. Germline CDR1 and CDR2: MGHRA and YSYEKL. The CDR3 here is CASSPSAVNSPLHF. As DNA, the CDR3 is TGCGCCAGCAGCCCCTCCGCGGTCAATTCACCCCTCCACTTT.